Listed below are T cell receptor beta chains from one sample, sequenced in a study of T cell responses to AZD1222 COVID-19 vaccine. The data were produced by immunoSEQ multiplex PCR, yet TCRdb's version contains in-frame clones alone and is incomplete. This sample has 110,000 to 150,000 clones, with about 93% found just once. The sample here was peripheral blood, taken on day 0 of AZD1222 vaccination. The receptors stem from an adult in good health. The CDR3 runs from the conserved cysteine through the conserved F or W. The order of the fields is D gene, V gene, clone size, J gene, CDR3 DNA, CDR3 protein. D genes are given only for firm matches. Size is omitted from some rows. Given values are once, few, many or a class for expanded clones.

D gene: -
V gene: TRBV6-5
clone size: -
J gene: TRBJ1-2
CDR3 DNA: TGTGCCAGCAGTCACCAGGGAGGATCCTATGGCTACACCTTC
CDR3 protein: CASSHQGGSYGYTF

D gene: TRBD1
V gene: TRBV11-3
clone size: once
J gene: TRBJ2-2
CDR3 DNA: TGTGCCAGCAGATGGACAGGGGGTGCCGGGGAGCTGTTTTTT
CDR3 protein: CASRWTGGAGELFF

D gene: -
V gene: TRBV15
clone size: -
J gene: TRBJ1-1
CDR3 DNA: TGTGCCACCAGCAGCTACGGGACGAACACTGAAGCTTTCTTT
CDR3 protein: CATSSYGTNTEAFF

D gene: -
V gene: TRBV6-5
clone size: -
J gene: TRBJ2-2
CDR3 DNA: TGTGCCAGCCACCAGCGGGCGAAGAACACCGGGGAGCTGTTTTTT
CDR3 protein: CASHQRAKNTGELFF

D gene: TRBD2
V gene: TRBV9
clone size: -
J gene: TRBJ2-7
CDR3 DNA: TGTGCCAGCAGCCCGGGGGGACTAGGGTACTACGAGCAGTACTTC
CDR3 protein: CASSPGGLGYYEQYF

D gene: -
V gene: TRBV28
clone size: once
J gene: TRBJ2-5
CDR3 DNA: TGTGCCAGCAGTTTACTAGCTAACCAAGAGACCCAGTACTTC
CDR3 protein: CASSLLANQETQYF

D gene: -
V gene: TRBV4-3
clone size: -
J gene: TRBJ1-2
CDR3 DNA: TGCGCCAGCAGCCAAGATGCAGGGAACTATGGCTACACCTTC
CDR3 protein: CASSQDAGNYGYTF

D gene: -
V gene: TRBV4-2
clone size: once
J gene: TRBJ1-5
CDR3 DNA: TGTGCCAGCAGCCAAGACCCCCTTTGGCCCCAGCATTTT
CDR3 protein: CASSQDPLWPQHF

D gene: TRBD2
V gene: TRBV2
clone size: -
J gene: TRBJ2-5
CDR3 DNA: TGTGCCAGCAAGGGGACTAGCGGGGAGACCCAGTACTTC
CDR3 protein: CASKGTSGETQYF

D gene: -
V gene: TRBV19
clone size: -
J gene: TRBJ1-1
CDR3 DNA: TGTGCCAGTAGCAAGCAACGGGGCATGAACACTGAAGCTTTCTTT
CDR3 protein: CASSKQRGMNTEAFF

D gene: -
V gene: TRBV27
clone size: -
J gene: TRBJ1-2
CDR3 DNA: TGTGCCAGCAGTTTGGAGTCCAGGTCAAGCTACACCTTC
CDR3 protein: CASSLESRSSYTF

D gene: TRBD1
V gene: TRBV27
clone size: -
J gene: TRBJ1-2
CDR3 DNA: TGTGCCAGCAGTTTATCGAGGACAGGGAGCTATGGCTACACCTTC
CDR3 protein: CASSLSRTGSYGYTF

D gene: -
V gene: TRBV7-5
clone size: -
J gene: TRBJ2-2
CDR3 DNA: TGTGTCAGAAGCTTAGCCCCAGGACCCCACACCGGGGAGCTGTTTTTT
CDR3 protein: CVRSLAPGPHTGELFF

D gene: -
V gene: TRBV7-6
clone size: -
J gene: TRBJ2-7
CDR3 DNA: TGTGCCAGCTCTCCCTTCTCCCCTCTCGAGCAGTACTTC
CDR3 protein: CASSPFSPLEQYF

D gene: -
V gene: TRBV9
clone size: -
J gene: TRBJ2-3
CDR3 DNA: TGTGCCAGCAGCGTAGATGGCGATACGCAGTATTTT
CDR3 protein: CASSVDGDTQYF

D gene: -
V gene: TRBV11-2
clone size: -
J gene: TRBJ2-7
CDR3 DNA: TGTGCCAGCAGCTTATGGACTTCCACCTACGAGCAGTACTTC
CDR3 protein: CASSLWTSTYEQYF

D gene: -
V gene: TRBV28
clone size: -
J gene: TRBJ1-2
CDR3 DNA: TGTGCCAGCAGTTTACGGTTCTATGGCTACACCTTC
CDR3 protein: CASSLRFYGYTF

D gene: TRBD1
V gene: TRBV2
clone size: -
J gene: TRBJ1-1
CDR3 DNA: TGTGCCAGCAGTGAAGGTACAGGGGGTCGGGCTTTCTTT
CDR3 protein: CASSEGTGGRAFF

D gene: -
V gene: TRBV12-5
clone size: -
J gene: TRBJ1-1
CDR3 DNA: TGTGCTAGTGGCCATAGAGGGAACACTGAAGCTTTCTTT
CDR3 protein: CASGHRGNTEAFF

D gene: -
V gene: TRBV6-5
clone size: -
J gene: TRBJ1-4
CDR3 DNA: TGTGCCAGCAGTTACTCGTACCGGAATGAAAAACTGTTTTTT
CDR3 protein: CASSYSYRNEKLFF

D gene: TRBD2
V gene: TRBV2
clone size: -
J gene: TRBJ2-3
CDR3 DNA: TGTGCCAGCAGTCCCCGCCCGACTAGCGTGGGCACAGATACGCAGTATTTT
CDR3 protein: CASSPRPTSVGTDTQYF

D gene: -
V gene: TRBV19
clone size: -
J gene: TRBJ1-2
CDR3 DNA: TGTGCCAGCTCGCCACAGGGAAGGAGTGGCTACACCTTC
CDR3 protein: CASSPQGRSGYTF

D gene: TRBD1
V gene: TRBV2
clone size: -
J gene: TRBJ1-6
CDR3 DNA: TGTGCCAGCAGCACAGGGGGCTTTAGGAATTCACCCCTCCACTTT
CDR3 protein: CASSTGGFRNSPLHF

D gene: -
V gene: TRBV19
clone size: -
J gene: TRBJ1-5
CDR3 DNA: TGTGCCAGTAGTATAGGCACAAGGAGCAATCAGCCCCAGCATTTT
CDR3 protein: CASSIGTRSNQPQHF